Listed here are 16 T cell receptor beta chains from one sample, sequenced in a study of cytomegalovirus exposure and HLA in healthy donors. Sequencing was performed with immunoSEQ multiplex PCR; in TCRdb, only in-frame clones are kept and a portion is missing. The sample consists of some 65,000 clones, about 94% of them appearing once. Sequencing was performed on PBMCs. The receptor source for this set is a man aged 18 to 30 in good health and CMV-seropositive.

The sample holds a few counts of this clone. The V call is TRBV4-1, the J call TRBJ1-2; TRBD1 aligns across 7 bases. After removal of 2 bases from V and 4 bases from J, the junction contained 4 bases not matched to a gene. Germline V CDR1 and CDR2: MGHRA, YSYEKL. This CDR3 is built from 14 residues. The CDR3 DNA follows: TGCGCCAGCAGCCAACGACAGGGTGGCTATGGCTACACCTTC. Its protein product is CASSQRQGGYGYTF.

The V and J genes are TRBV7-6 and TRBJ1-1; 10 nucleotides align to TRBD1. The V segment lost 6 bases and the J segment 3 bases; nucleotides outside the gene matches: 4. CDR1 is SGHVS and CDR2 is FNYEAQ in the germline V gene. The CDR3 extends over 14 amino acids. Written as DNA, the CDR3 is TGTGCCAGCAGTAGAGGACAGGGGGACACTGAAGCTTTCTTT. It translates to CASSRGQGDTEAFF.

The rearrangement joins TRBV7-9 to TRBJ1-3; a possible D gene is TRBD1 (6 bases). V was clipped by 5 bases and J by 1 base, with 12 bases between them. CDR3 length: 15 amino acids. The germline V gene encodes CDR1 SEHNR and CDR2 FQNEAQ (reference sequence). The CDR3 sequence is CASSGYRESGNTIYF. Here the CDR3 DNA reads TGTGCCAGCAGCGGCTACAGGGAGTCTGGAAACACCATATATTTT.

This rearrangement joins TRBV28 to TRBJ2-1; D may be TRBD2 (7 bases). Deletions cut 6 bases from V and 4 bases from J, with 19 bases between. The CDR3 sequence is 16 residues long. Germline V gives CDR1 MDHEN, CDR2 SYDVKM. CDR3 coding DNA: TGTGCCAGCAGCCCGGGGGGAGGGACACTATACAATGAGCAGTTCTTC. This gives the protein CASSPGGGTLYNEQFF.

This chain connects TRBV29-1 to TRBJ2-7; TRBD2 matches 7 bases. The CDR3 totals 13 residues. The ends lost 3 bases at V and 6 bases at J; junction bases unmatched: 8. The germline V gene encodes CDR1 SQVTM and CDR2 ANQGSEA. The CDR3 loop reads CSVDGYGGGEQYF. DNA for the CDR3: TGCAGCGTTGACGGATATGGGGGGGGCGAGCAGTACTTC.

The chain has TRBV2 and TRBJ1-2; 9 bases are shared with TRBD1. Germline trimming cut 6 bases from V and 4 bases from J; bases unmatched to any gene: 6. Germline V gene sequence: CDR1 SNHLY, CDR2 FYNNEI. This CDR3 has 14 amino acids. The CDR3 loop reads CASRPGQGSYGYTF. The CDR3 region has the DNA TGTGCCAGCAGACCGGGACAGGGTTCCTATGGCTACACCTTC.

This sequence joins TRBV6-5 and TRBJ2-1, with 11 bases aligning to TRBD1. Germline V CDR1 and CDR2: MNHEY, SVGAGI. The CDR3 sequence is 14 residues long. J lost 6 bases, V lost 5 bases, and 3 bases had no gene match. CDR3 DNA sequence: TGTGCCAGCAGTAAAGGGACAGGGGGCAATGAGCAGTTCTTC. This codes for CASSKGTGGNEQFF.

In this sample, this clone turned up once. V and J are TRBV28 and TRBJ2-1; the D gene is possibly TRBD1 (6 bases). V lost 10 bases, J lost 6 bases, and 34 bases lay in between. The germline V gene has CDR1 MDHEN and CDR2 SYDVKM. The CDR3 covers 19 residues. The CDR3 reads CATRPIGAKSLTGRNEQFF. CDR3 nucleotide sequence: TGTGCCACGAGACCGATTGGGGCTAAAAGTCTTACAGGGCGCAATGAGCAGTTCTTC.

The V gene is TRBV12-5, the J gene TRBJ2-2; 8 bases line up with TRBD2. Germline CDR1 reads LGHNT; CDR2 reads FRNRAP. This CDR3 is built from 15 residues. V trimming: 2 bases; J trimming: 4 bases; junction bases outside the gene matches: 3. The CDR3 spells CASGLSGRGTGELFF. CDR3 DNA: TGTGCTAGTGGTTTGAGCGGGAGAGGCACCGGGGAGCTGTTTTTT.

The genes are TRBV14 and TRBJ2-7, with 12 bases aligning to TRBD1. The CDR3 loop spans 15 amino acids. J was trimmed by 7 bases and V by 3 bases; bases with no gene match: 7. CDR1 and CDR2 from the germline V gene are SGHDN and FVKESK. In DNA, the CDR3 is TGTGCCAGCAGCCAGACCGGGACAGGGGGCAGGGAGCAGTACTTC. Translation: CASSQTGTGGREQYF. The whole variable domain, filled in from reference TRBV14 and TRBJ2-7, reads EAGVTQFPSHSVIEKGQTVTLRCDPISGHDNLYWYRRVMGKEIKFLLHFVKESKQDESGMPNNRFLAERTGGTYSTLKVQPAELEDSGVYFCASSQTGTGGREQYFGPGTRLTVT.

The chain recombines TRBV28 with TRBJ2-2; D is unclear. Germline CDR1 MDHEN, CDR2 SYDVKM. The V gene lost 2 bases and the J gene lost 5 bases, with 6 bases spanning the gap. The CDR3 is 13 residues long. DNA for the CDR3: TGTGCCAGCAGTTTAGGAGTTACCGGGGAGCTGTTTTTT. Translated, it gives CASSLGVTGELFF.

This chain uses TRBV28 with TRBJ1-4, with D possibly matching TRBD1 (5 bases). In germline, CDR1 is MDHEN, CDR2 SYDVKM. The CDR3 has 18 amino acids. V lost 5 bases and J 3 bases, leaving 22 bases between the germline ends. CDR3: CASSPQRRRRDSNEKLFF. The CDR3 coding sequence is TGTGCCAGCAGTCCCCAACGGAGACGTCGGGACTCTAATGAAAAACTGTTTTTT.

This clone was seen a single time. The chain links TRBV6-1 to TRBJ2-1; D gene ambiguous. V was trimmed by 6 bases and J by 7 bases, leaving 13 bases between them. Germline values: CDR1 MNHNS, CDR2 SASEGT. This CDR3 is 13 amino acids long. The CDR3 region has the DNA TGTGCCAGCAGGGCCCCCGCACAGAATGAGCAGTTCTTC. Its protein is CASRAPAQNEQFF.

The V and J genes are TRBV4-1 and TRBJ2-7, with 9 bases that match TRBD2. Unmatched junction bases numbered 13, after V lost 4 bases and J lost 3 bases. The V gene's germline CDR1 is MGHRA and CDR2 YSYEKL. The CDR3 contains 17 residues. This CDR3 is CASSRNQVLAGDYEQYF. The CDR3 nucleotides are TGCGCCAGCAGCCGTAACCAGGTACTAGCGGGTGACTACGAGCAGTACTTC.

The table lists this clone with a count of one. The chain employs TRBV10-2 and TRBJ1-1, with D possibly being TRBD1 (5 bases). V was shortened by 7 bases and J by 0 bases, with 15 bases between the two germline ends. Germline lookup yields CDR1 WSHSY and CDR2 SAAADI. The CDR3 consists of 15 residues. CDR3 DNA: TGCGCCAGCACTATTCAGGGTAGGATGAACACTGAAGCTTTCTTT. Protein sequence: CASTIQGRMNTEAFF.

This clone was seen once. This rearrangement joins TRBV5-6 to TRBJ2-1; a possible D gene is TRBD2 (5 bases). CDR1 and CDR2 from the germline V gene are SGHDT and YYEEEE. This CDR3 is built from 12 residues. V dropped 2 bases and J dropped 8 bases, with 8 bases sitting between them. CDR3 loop: CASSFLRDEQFF. In nucleotides, the CDR3 is TGTGCCAGCAGCTTTCTGCGGGATGAGCAGTTCTTC. The whole variable domain, remainder taken from reference TRBV5-6 and TRBJ2-1, is DAGVTQSPTHLIKTRGQQVTLRCSPKSGHDTVSWYQQALGQGPQFIFQYYEEEERQRGNFPDRFSGHQFPNYSSELNVNALLLGDSALYLCASSFLRDEQFFGPGTRLTVL.